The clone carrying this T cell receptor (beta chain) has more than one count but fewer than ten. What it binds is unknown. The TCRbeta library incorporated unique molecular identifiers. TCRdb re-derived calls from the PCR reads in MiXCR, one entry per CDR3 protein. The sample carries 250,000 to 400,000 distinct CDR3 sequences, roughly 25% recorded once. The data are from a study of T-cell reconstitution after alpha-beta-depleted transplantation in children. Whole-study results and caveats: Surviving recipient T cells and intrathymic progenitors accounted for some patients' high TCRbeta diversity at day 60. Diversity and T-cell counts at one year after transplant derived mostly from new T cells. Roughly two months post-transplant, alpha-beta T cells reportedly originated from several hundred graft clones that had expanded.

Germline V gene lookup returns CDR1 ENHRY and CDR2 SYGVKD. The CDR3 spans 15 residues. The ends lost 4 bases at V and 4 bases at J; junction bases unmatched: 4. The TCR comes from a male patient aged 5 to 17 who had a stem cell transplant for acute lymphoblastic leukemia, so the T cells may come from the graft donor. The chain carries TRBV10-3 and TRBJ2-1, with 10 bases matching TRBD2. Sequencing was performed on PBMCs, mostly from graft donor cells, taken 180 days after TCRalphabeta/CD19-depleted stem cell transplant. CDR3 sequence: CAISGLAGEYNEQFF. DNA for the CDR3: TGTGCCATCAGTGGTCTAGCGGGGGAGTACAATGAGCAGTTCTTC.